This passage covers 32 T cell receptor beta chains from one sample sequenced in a study of blood T cell repertoires in COVID-19 (dated by TCRdb to 2019 to 2021). Libraries were constructed by the immunoSEQ multiplex PCR assay. The table comes from immuneACCESS by way of TCRdb, which keeps in-frame sequences with V and J called. Part of the clones is missing from these tables; in studies checked, under half for an unresolved V gene and the rest for unknown reasons. The table for this sample lists fewer than 300,000 clones; 65% to 90% of them were counted only once. The ten top clones hold 13% of the sample. The sample taken for sequencing was peripheral blood. These TCRs come from a human donor in a cohort sampled during active COVID-19.

This chain connects TRBV2 to TRBJ2-7; unclear D gene. With 1 base removed from V and 3 bases from J, the gap between germline ends came to 4 bases. There are 12 residues in the CDR3. Germline values: CDR1 SNHLY, CDR2 FYNNEI. DNA for the CDR3: TGTGCCAGCAGTGAAGATAACTACGAGCAGTACTTC. Translating it yields CASSEDNYEQYF.

This clone was observed a single time. The same CDR3 also results from other DNA sequences found in this sample. The gene calls are TRBV27 and TRBJ2-5; 14 bases align to TRBD2. V trimming: 6 bases; J trimming: 4 bases; junction bases outside the gene matches: 1. This CDR3 contains 14 residues. The V gene's germline CDR1 is MNHEY and CDR2 SMNVEV (reference sequence). Here the CDR3 reads CASRGLAGVETQYF. Here the CDR3 DNA reads TGTGCCAGCAGGGGACTAGCGGGGGTAGAGACCCAGTACTTC.

The chain uses TRBV10-3 and TRBJ1-2; tentatively, D is TRBD1 (5 bases). The germline V gene encodes CDR1 ENHRY and CDR2 SYGVKD. The germline V and J ends were trimmed by 6 bases and 6 bases, with 14 bases remaining between them. The CDR3 is 13 residues long. CDR3 nucleotides: TGTGCCATCAGGGCAGACAGCATGGATGGCTACACCTTC. It yields the protein CAIRADSMDGYTF.

The J gene is TRBJ2-7, the V gene TRBV9; D gene uncertain. V was shortened by 0 bases and J by 3 bases, with 7 bases between the two germline ends. Germline V gene data show CDR1 as SGDLS and CDR2 as YYNGEE. There are 13 residues in the CDR3. In DNA form, the CDR3 reads TGTGCCAGCAGCGTAGCCCCAAACTACGAGCAGTACTTC. Its translation is CASSVAPNYEQYF.

V usage is TRBV9 and J usage is TRBJ2-7, with a possible D match to TRBD2 (6 bases). Trimming removed 0 bases from V and 3 bases from J, with 16 bases in between. Germline V gene lookup returns CDR1 SGDLS and CDR2 YYNGEE. CDR3 length: 16 amino acids. The CDR3 DNA sequence: TGTGCCAGCAGCGTAGGCCCCGGGACTGCCGTCTACGAGCAGTACTTC. Translation: CASSVGPGTAVYEQYF. The full variable domain, completed using reference TRBV9 and TRBJ2-7, is DSGVTQTPKHLITATGQRVTLRCSPRSGDLSVYWYQQSLDQGLQFLIQYYNGEERAKGNILERFSAQQFPDLHSELNLSSLELGDSALYFCASSVGPGTAVYEQYFGPGTRLTVT.

Regarding this clone: Other DNA sequences of this sample code for an identical CDR3. The rearrangement joins TRBV9 to TRBJ2-2; 7 bases agree with TRBD2. Germline assignment: CDR1 SGDLS and CDR2 YYNGEE. The V and J ends lost 2 bases and 5 bases, in that order; junction bases with no gene match: 6. The CDR3 covers 15 residues. The CDR3 protein is CASSVAGTNTGELFF. The CDR3 DNA reads TGTGCCAGCAGCGTTGCCGGGACTAATACCGGGGAGCTGTTTTTT.

The chain couples TRBV7-8 to TRBJ2-7; D not certain. This CDR3 comprises 14 residues. In germline, CDR1 is SGHVS, CDR2 FQNEAQ. Trimming cost V 5 bases and J 3 bases, with 14 bases left between them. DNA for the CDR3: TGTGCCAGCAGCCCCCTAAAAGTCCACTACGAGCAGTACTTC. Amino acid sequence: CASSPLKVHYEQYF.

The chain couples TRBV2 to TRBJ2-3, with 7 bases identical to TRBD2. The germline gives CDR1 SNHLY, CDR2 FYNNEI. CDR3 length equals 14 residues. The trim removed 11 bases at V and 2 bases at J, leaving 10 bases unmatched. This chain's CDR3 is CAGTGTTTTDTQYF. Written as DNA, the CDR3 is TGTGCCGGTACCGGGACTACTACCACAGATACGCAGTATTTT.

The V call is TRBV21-1, the J call TRBJ2-7; the DNA was not compared with TRBD2, the D call given in the table. TRBV21-1 is reported as a pseudogene. The CDR3 runs 22 residues. This CDR3 reads CASSKDGYPGTSGSLPTYEQYF. The CDR3 region has the DNA TGTGCCAGCAGCAAAGATGGGTACCCCGGGACTAGCGGGAGTTTGCCTACCTACGAGCAGTACTTC.

In its sample, this clone was seen once. This rearrangement joins TRBV5-4 to TRBJ1-6; no definite D call. V was pared by 1 base and J by 7 bases, with 9 bases between. Germline V gene data show CDR1 as SGHNT and CDR2 as YYREEE (reference sequence). The CDR3 is made up of 14 amino acids. The CDR3 bases are TGTGCCAGCAGCTTGTCAGGAACAAATTCACCCCTCCACTTT. Its protein product is CASSLSGTNSPLHF.

This rearrangement joins TRBV4-3 to TRBJ2-7, with D perhaps TRBD1 (7 bases). The CDR3 has 14 residues. CDR1 is LGHNA and CDR2 is YSLEER in the germline V gene. V lost 0 bases and J lost 8, with 14 bases in between. In DNA form, the CDR3 reads TGCGCCAGCAGCCAAGATGCAGGGGGGAACCAGCAGTACTTC. Translated, it gives CASSQDAGGNQQYF.

In its sample, this clone was seen once. CDR3 sequence reads: CASSSRGGYEKLFF. The DNA of the CDR3 is TGTGCCAGCAGCTCGAGAGGGGGCTATGAAAAACTGTTTTTT. The chain couples TRBV3-1 (or the pseudogene TRBV3-2) to TRBJ1-4; 7 bases match TRBD1. Germline lookup yields CDR1 LGHDT and CDR2 YNNKEL (reference sequence). Germline trimming cut 5 bases from V and 6 bases from J; bases unmatched to any gene: 6. The CDR3 has 14 residues.

The V and J genes are TRBV9 and TRBJ2-1; D gene ambiguous. Germline CDR1 is SGDLS and CDR2 is YYNGEE. The V gene lost 3 bases and the J gene lost 6 bases, with 4 bases spanning the gap. The CDR3 spans 11 residues. CDR3 sequence (DNA): TGTGCCAGCAGCGACTTCAATGAGCAGTTCTTC. It translates to CASSDFNEQFF.

The V call is TRBV18, the J call TRBJ2-5, with D unclear. Trimming took off 4 bases at V and 2 bases at J, with 8 bases between the two ends. The CDR3 spans 13 residues. Germline V gene lookup returns CDR1 KGHSH and CDR2 LQKENI. CDR3 in amino acids: CASSLHRQETQYF. In DNA form, the CDR3 reads TGTGCCAGCTCACTTCACAGACAAGAGACCCAGTACTTC.

This chain joins TRBV6-5 and TRBJ2-1, with 7 bases matching TRBD1. Germline V gene sequence: CDR1 MNHEY, CDR2 SVGAGI. Trimming at V came to 7 bases and at J to 4 bases, leaving 10 bases not matched to a gene. This CDR3 region has 15 residues. The CDR3 coding sequence is TGTGCCAGCACGCTCGACGGGACAGCGTACAATGAGCAGTTCTTC. As protein: CASTLDGTAYNEQFF.

This clone was detected only a few times. CDR3 sequence reads: CASSVGAGTYEQYF. As DNA, the CDR3 is TGTGCCAGCAGCGTAGGAGCGGGGACCTACGAGCAGTACTTC. V usage is TRBV9 and J usage is TRBJ2-7; TRBD2 matches at 7 bases. From germline, CDR1 is SGDLS and CDR2 YYNGEE. This CDR3 spans 14 amino acids. V gave up 0 bases and J gave up 2 bases; unmatched junction bases: 2.

The chain links TRBV6-5 to TRBJ2-3; 10 bases match TRBD2. CDR3 length equals 14 residues. With V trimmed by 8 bases and J by 6 bases, 8 bases remained unmatched. Germline CDR1 is MNHEY and CDR2 is SVGAGI. The CDR3 reads CASSALAGADTQYF. For the CDR3, the DNA is TGTGCCAGCTCCGCGCTAGCGGGAGCCGATACGCAGTATTTT.

This chain joins TRBV3-1 (or the pseudogene TRBV3-2) and TRBJ2-1; D is perhaps TRBD2 (6 bases). CDR3 size: 15 residues. Germline CDR1 and CDR2: LGHDT and YNNKEL (reference sequence). V lost 5 bases, J lost 4 bases, and 15 bases lay in between. The CDR3 loop reads CASSWNVAVYNEQFF. Written as DNA, the CDR3 is TGTGCCAGCAGCTGGAACGTAGCGGTATACAATGAGCAGTTCTTC.

This CDR3 is CASSPSGGSEQYF. As DNA, the CDR3 is TGTGCCAGCTCACCGAGCGGGGGGAGTGAGCAGTACTTC. V is TRBV18 and J is TRBJ2-7; 9 bases line up with TRBD2. The CDR3 has 13 residues. The trim removed 3 bases at V and 7 bases at J, leaving 4 bases unmatched. Germline assignment: CDR1 KGHSH and CDR2 LQKENI.

Details on this clone: This specimen includes other DNA sequences encoding the same CDR3. This chain links TRBV24-1 with TRBJ2-3, with D maybe TRBD2 (5 bases). Germline V gene lookup returns CDR1 KGHDR and CDR2 SFDVKD. Trimming left V 3 bases short and J 3 bases short, with 12 bases between. The CDR3 is made up of 15 amino acids. CDR3 sequence: CATSDPRTRTDTQYF. The CDR3 DNA sequence: TGTGCCACCAGTGATCCACGGACTCGAACAGATACGCAGTATTTT.

The rearrangement uses TRBV28 and TRBJ1-3; D ambiguous. The CDR3 length is 15 residues. The ends were cut back, 7 bases at V and 0 bases at J, with 13 bases in the middle. Germline V gene lookup returns CDR1 MDHEN and CDR2 SYDVKM. CDR3 amino acids: CASTRAGSSGNTIYF. DNA for the CDR3: TGTGCCAGCACCCGAGCGGGTAGCTCTGGAAACACCATATATTTT.

V gene TRBV7-8 combines with J gene TRBJ2-3, with 8 bases matching TRBD1. The CDR3 loop spans 17 amino acids. Germline-derived CDR1 and CDR2 are SGHVS and FQNEAQ. With V trimmed by 6 bases and J by 0 bases, 11 bases remained unmatched. This CDR3 reads CASSPRKTGGSTDTQYF. The CDR3 coding sequence is TGTGCCAGCAGTCCCCGAAAAACAGGGGGGAGCACAGATACGCAGTATTTT.

The V gene is TRBV5-1, the J gene TRBJ2-1; 11 nucleotides align to TRBD2. The CDR3 covers 16 residues. Germline trimming cut 4 bases from V and 10 bases from J; bases unmatched to any gene: 13. The germline V gene has CDR1 SGHRS and CDR2 YFSETQ. In DNA, the CDR3 is TGCGCCAGCAGCAGGGGAACTAGCGGGAGCCTTCACGAGCAGTTCTTC. It specifies CASSRGTSGSLHEQFF.

This chain links TRBV27 with TRBJ2-7, with 7 bases matching TRBD1. Germline values: CDR1 MNHEY, CDR2 SMNVEV (reference sequence). The J segment lost 0 bases and the V segment lost 4 bases, leaving 6 bases of the junction unmatched. The CDR3 runs to 15 residues. This CDR3 is CASSSPGQSSYEQYF. The CDR3, as DNA: TGTGCCAGCAGTTCGCCGGGACAGAGCTCCTACGAGCAGTACTTC.

The gene calls are TRBV6-5 and TRBJ2-7; TRBD1 matches 9 bases. Trimming cost V 5 bases and J 7 bases; bases outside gene matches: 9. Germline assignment: CDR1 MNHEY and CDR2 SVGAGI. CDR3 length: 14 amino acids. In nucleotides, the CDR3 is TGTGCCAGCAGTCCGAGGACAGGGGTTATTGAGCAGTACTTC. It yields the protein CASSPRTGVIEQYF.

In its sample, this clone was seen a few times. V gene TRBV28 combines with J gene TRBJ1-5, with a possible D match to TRBD1 (5 bases). Trimming took 6 bases from V and 7 from J, leaving 13 bases between them. Germline lookup yields CDR1 MDHEN and CDR2 SYDVKM. The CDR3 loop spans 13 amino acids. In DNA, the CDR3 is TGTGCCAGCAGGGAAGGGGCAGGGCAGCCCCAGCATTTT. Translating it yields CASREGAGQPQHF.

The chain uses TRBV27 and TRBJ2-5; a possible D gene is TRBD1 (5 bases). V was pared by 6 bases and J by 2 bases, with 10 bases between. The CDR3 contains 13 residues. Germline-derived CDR1 and CDR2 are MNHEY and SMNVEV (reference sequence). Written as DNA, the CDR3 is TGTGCCAGCAGAAGAGACAGACAAGAGACCCAGTACTTC. Its protein product is CASRRDRQETQYF.

This sequence joins TRBV5-6 and TRBJ2-5; tentatively, D is TRBD2 (5 bases). The germline V gene encodes CDR1 SGHDT and CDR2 YYEEEE. The length of the CDR3 is 15 residues. The ends were cut back, 0 bases at V and 2 bases at J, with 11 bases in the middle. CDR3 sequence reads: CASSLVGEWQETQYF. The CDR3 DNA follows: TGTGCCAGCAGCTTGGTGGGAGAATGGCAAGAGACCCAGTACTTC. Drawing the rest from reference TRBV5-6 and TRBJ2-5, the complete variable domain is DAGVTQSPTHLIKTRGQQVTLRCSPKSGHDTVSWYQQALGQGPQFIFQYYEEEERQRGNFPDRFSGHQFPNYSSELNVNALLLGDSALYLCASSLVGEWQETQYFGPGTRLLVL.

The V and J genes are TRBV5-1 and TRBJ2-1, with TRBD2 matching over 10 bases. CDR1 and CDR2 from the germline V gene are SGHRS and YFSETQ. This CDR3 comprises 15 residues. The J segment lost 5 bases and the V segment lost 5 bases, leaving 7 bases of the junction unmatched. This chain's CDR3 is CASRPTSGRNNEQFF. The CDR3 DNA reads TGCGCCAGCAGACCGACTAGCGGGCGTAACAATGAGCAGTTCTTC.

The chain uses TRBV11-2 and TRBJ2-5, with 11 positions matching TRBD1. The V gene end was trimmed by 5 bases and the J gene end by 4 bases; junction bases not matched to a gene: 6. CDR3 length: 15 residues. The germline V gene has CDR1 SGHAT and CDR2 FQNNGV. CDR3 in DNA: TGTGCCAGCAGCCGGACAGGGGGCGATCGAGAGACCCAGTACTTC. Residues: CASSRTGGDRETQYF. The whole variable domain, filled in from reference TRBV11-2 and TRBJ2-5, reads EAGVAQSPRYKIIEKRQSVAFWCNPISGHATLYWYQQILGQGPKLLIQFQNNGVVDDSQLPKDRFSAERLKGVDSTLKIQPAKLEDSAVYLCASSRTGGDRETQYFGPGTRLLVL.

This chain links TRBV19 with TRBJ2-3; possible D gene TRBD1, 6 bases. The CDR3 loop spans 14 amino acids. CDR1 and CDR2 from the germline V gene are LNHDA and SQIVND (reference sequence). Trimming stripped 6 bases from V and 3 bases from J, with 13 bases between. The CDR3 coding sequence is TGTGCCAGTAGAACCAGGGGTTTAACAGATACGCAGTATTTT. It yields the protein CASRTRGLTDTQYF.

The rearrangement joins TRBV29-1 to TRBJ2-7; 11 bases map to TRBD2. The CDR3 sequence is 14 residues long. Per the germline V gene, CDR1 is SQVTM and CDR2 is ANQGSEA. Germline trimming cut 4 bases from V and 2 bases from J; bases unmatched to any gene: 4. This CDR3 is CSVARLAGTYEQYF. The CDR3 nucleotides read TGCAGCGTTGCCCGACTAGCGGGAACCTACGAGCAGTACTTC.